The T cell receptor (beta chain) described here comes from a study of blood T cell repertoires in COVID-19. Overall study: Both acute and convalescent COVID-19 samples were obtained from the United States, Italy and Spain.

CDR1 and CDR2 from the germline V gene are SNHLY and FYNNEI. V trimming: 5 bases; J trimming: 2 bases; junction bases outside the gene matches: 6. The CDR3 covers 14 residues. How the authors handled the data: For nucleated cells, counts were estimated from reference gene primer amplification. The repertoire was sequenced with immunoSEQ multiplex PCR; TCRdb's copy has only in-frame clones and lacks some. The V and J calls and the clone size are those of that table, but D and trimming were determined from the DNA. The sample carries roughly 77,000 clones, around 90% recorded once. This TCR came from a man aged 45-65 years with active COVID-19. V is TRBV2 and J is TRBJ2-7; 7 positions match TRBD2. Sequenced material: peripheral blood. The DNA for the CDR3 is TGTGCCAGCAGTCCCCTAGCGGTCGCCTACGAGCAGTACTTC. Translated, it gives CASSPLAVAYEQYF. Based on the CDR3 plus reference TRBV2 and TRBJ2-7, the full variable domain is EPEVTQTPSHQVTQMGQEVILRCVPISNHLYFYWYRQILGQKVEFLVSFYNNEISEKSEIFDDQFSVERPDGSNFTLKIRSTKLEDSAMYFCASSPLAVAYEQYFGPGTRLTVT.